What follows is one TCR beta chain and its context. Its antigen is currently unknown. Next came a second PCR, run for about 6 to 11 cycles, which used a sample-barcoded 5' primer along with a J-beta primer mix. TCRdb reprocessed the 5' RACE reads with MiXCR, giving one entry per CDR3 protein. In the table there are about 640,000 distinct CDR3 sequences, under 70% of which are singletons. This entry belongs to a study of blood T cells in healthy people across ages. Notes on the study in general: PBMCs left unsorted prevented a conclusive naive versus antigen-experienced comparison.

Germline values: CDR1 MNHEY, CDR2 SVGEGT. The CDR3 runs to 17 residues. Trimming took 5 bases from V and 5 from J, leaving 22 bases between them. This chain joins TRBV6-2 or TRBV6-3 and TRBJ1-5; D call uncertain. This sequence was found in a man aged 55-75 years in good health. The sequenced sample was blood. Here the CDR3 reads CASSRAGSKGIHQPQHF. For the CDR3, the DNA is TGTGCCAGCAGTCGCGCCGGCAGTAAAGGGATTCATCAGCCCCAGCATTTT.